This T cell receptor beta chain originates from a study of cytomegalovirus exposure and HLA in healthy donors. Study results and caveats: Reports described diagnosis of cytomegalovirus status by the classifier as highly specific and sensitive. As a later analysis revealed, most CMV-associated TCR beta chains appeared HLA-restricted. Later analysis identified several of the most significant clusters that appeared linked to common viral pathogens.

In the PCR, 60 Vbeta and 13 Jbeta primers were used. Clones were sequenced by immunoSEQ multiplex PCR, and TCRdb holds only the in-frame ones, with some missing. This table holds approximately 130,000 clones, about 81% found once. There are 8 residues in the CDR3. Germline assignment: CDR1 DFQATT and CDR2 SNEGSKA (reference sequence). Trimming took 3 bases from V and 13 from J, leaving 6 bases between them. This clone was observed once. Its target is not known. The rearrangement uses TRBV20-1 and TRBJ2-5; D gene unclear. The sequence was collected from a woman aged 45-65 years in good health and CMV-seropositive. The sequenced sample consisted of PBMCs. The CDR3, as DNA: TGCAGTGCTAGTTCTGTGTACTTC. Amino acids: CSASSVYF.